This TCR beta chain was identified during a study of graft-versus-host responses after intestinal transplantation. About the study: Recipients underwent multivisceral, liver-intestinal, or isolated intestinal transplants. Anti-thymocyte globulin induction, then tacrolimus and steroids for two to four years, went to all recipients. General study results and limits: Early HvG declines after transplant were associated with peak circulating GvH clone levels. In recipient marrow, GvH clones were found, and some appeared first in ileum or blood.

Germline V gene data show CDR1 as SGHDT and CDR2 as YYEEEE. The CDR3 has 15 amino acids. Trimming removed 0 bases from V and 0 bases from J, with 10 bases in between. The table came from immunoSEQ multiplex PCR; TCRdb's copy has only in-frame clones and leaves some out. The top ten clones hold less than 0.55% of a sample with around 77,000 clones, roughly 94% of them seen once. Of note for this clone: What it binds is not known.

The receptor was derived from a human donor who received an intestinal transplant. The specimen was unstimulated CD8+ T cells sorted from spleen or lymph node cells, collected before intestinal transplant. This sequence joins TRBV5-6 and TRBJ2-7; no reliable D call. In nucleotides, the CDR3 is TGTGCCAGCAGCTTGGCCCTAAAAGACTCCTACGAGCAGTACTTC. Translating gives CASSLALKDSYEQYF.